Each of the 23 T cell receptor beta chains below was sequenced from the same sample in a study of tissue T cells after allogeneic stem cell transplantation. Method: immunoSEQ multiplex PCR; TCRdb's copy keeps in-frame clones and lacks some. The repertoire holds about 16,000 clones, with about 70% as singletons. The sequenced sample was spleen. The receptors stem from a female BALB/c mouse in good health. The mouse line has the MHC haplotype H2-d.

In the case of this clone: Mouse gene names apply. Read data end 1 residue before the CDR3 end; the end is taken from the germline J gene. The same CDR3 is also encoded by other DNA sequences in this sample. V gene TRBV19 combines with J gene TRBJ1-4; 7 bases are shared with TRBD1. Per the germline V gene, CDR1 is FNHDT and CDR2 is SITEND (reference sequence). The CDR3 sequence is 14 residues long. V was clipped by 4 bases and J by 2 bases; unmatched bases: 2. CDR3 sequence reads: CASSGDRSNERLFF. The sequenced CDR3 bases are TGTGCCAGCAGTGGGGACAGATCCAACGAAAGATTATTT.

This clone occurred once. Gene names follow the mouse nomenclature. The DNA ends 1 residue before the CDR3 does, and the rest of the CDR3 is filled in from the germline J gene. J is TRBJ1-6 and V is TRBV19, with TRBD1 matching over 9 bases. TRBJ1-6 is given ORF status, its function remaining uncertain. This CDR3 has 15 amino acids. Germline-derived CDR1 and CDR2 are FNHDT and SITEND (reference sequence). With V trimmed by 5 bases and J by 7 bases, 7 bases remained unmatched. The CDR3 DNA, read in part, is TGTGCCAGCAGGATCCGGGACAGGGCGAATTCGCCCCTCTAC. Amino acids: CASRIRDRANSPLY. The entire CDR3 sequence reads CASRIRDRANSPLYF.

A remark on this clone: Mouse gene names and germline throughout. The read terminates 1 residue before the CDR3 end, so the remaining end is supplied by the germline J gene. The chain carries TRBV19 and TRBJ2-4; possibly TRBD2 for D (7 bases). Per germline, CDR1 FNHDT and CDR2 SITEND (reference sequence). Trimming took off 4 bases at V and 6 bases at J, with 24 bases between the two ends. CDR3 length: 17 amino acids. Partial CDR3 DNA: TGTGCCAGCAGTGCTAGGGGGACTAGGGGGGCGCGGAACACCTTGTAC. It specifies CASSARGTRGARNTLY. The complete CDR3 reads CASSARGTRGARNTLYF. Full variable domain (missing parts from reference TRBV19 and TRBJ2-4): GGIITQTPKFLIGQEGQKLTLKCQQNFNHDTMYWYRQDSGKGLRLIYYSITENDLQKGDLSEGYDASREKKSSFSLTVTSAQKNEMAVFLCASSARGTRGARNTLYFGAGTRLSVL.

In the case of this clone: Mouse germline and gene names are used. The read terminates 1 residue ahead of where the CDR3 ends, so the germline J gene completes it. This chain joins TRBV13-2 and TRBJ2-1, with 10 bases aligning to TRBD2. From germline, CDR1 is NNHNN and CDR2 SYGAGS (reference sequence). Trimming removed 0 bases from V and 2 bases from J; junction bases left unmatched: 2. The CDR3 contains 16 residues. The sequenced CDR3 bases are TGTGCCAGCGGTGATGAACTGGGGGGGGACTATGCTGAGCAGTTC. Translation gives CASGDELGGDYAEQF. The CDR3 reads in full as CASGDELGGDYAEQFF.

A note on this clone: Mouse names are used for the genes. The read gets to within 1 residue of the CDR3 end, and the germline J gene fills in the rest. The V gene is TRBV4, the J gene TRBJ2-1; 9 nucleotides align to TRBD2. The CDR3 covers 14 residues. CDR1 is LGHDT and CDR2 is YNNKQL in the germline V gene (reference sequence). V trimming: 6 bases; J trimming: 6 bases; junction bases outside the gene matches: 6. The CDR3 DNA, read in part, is TGTGCCAGCAGTTACTGGGGGGTTTTTGCTGAGCAGTTC. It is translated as CASSYWGVFAEQF. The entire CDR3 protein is CASSYWGVFAEQFF.

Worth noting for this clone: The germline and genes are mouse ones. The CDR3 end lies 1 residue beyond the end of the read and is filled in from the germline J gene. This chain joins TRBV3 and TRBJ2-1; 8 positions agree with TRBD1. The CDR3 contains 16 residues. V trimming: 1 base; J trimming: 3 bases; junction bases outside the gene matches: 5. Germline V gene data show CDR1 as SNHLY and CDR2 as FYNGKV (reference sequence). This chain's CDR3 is CASSLVGTGLYAEQFF. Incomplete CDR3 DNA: TGTGCCAGCAGCTTAGTGGGGACAGGCCTCTATGCTGAGCAGTTC.

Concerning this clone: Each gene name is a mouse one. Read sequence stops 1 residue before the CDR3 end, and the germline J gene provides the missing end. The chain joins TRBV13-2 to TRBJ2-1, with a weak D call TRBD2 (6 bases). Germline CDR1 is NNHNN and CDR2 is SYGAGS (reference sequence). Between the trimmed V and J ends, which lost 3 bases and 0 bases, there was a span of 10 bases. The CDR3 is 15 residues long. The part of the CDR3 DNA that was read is TGTGCCAGCGGTGCTCTGGGGTATAACTATGCTGAGCAGTTC. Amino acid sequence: CASGALGYNYAEQF. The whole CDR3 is CASGALGYNYAEQFF.

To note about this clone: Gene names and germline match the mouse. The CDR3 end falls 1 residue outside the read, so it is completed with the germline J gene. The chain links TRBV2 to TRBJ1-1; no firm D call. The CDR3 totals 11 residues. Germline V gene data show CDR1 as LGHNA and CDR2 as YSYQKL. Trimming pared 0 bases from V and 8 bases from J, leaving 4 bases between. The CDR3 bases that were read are TGTGCCAGCAGCCAAGAGGAGGAAGTCTTC. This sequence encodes CASSQEEEVF. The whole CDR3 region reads CASSQEEEVFF. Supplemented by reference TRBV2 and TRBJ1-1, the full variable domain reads DPKIIQKPKYLVAVTGSEKILICEQYLGHNAMYWYRQSAKKPLEFMFSYSYQKLMDNQTASSRFQPQSSKKNHLDLQITALKPDDSATYFCASSQEEEVFFGKGTRLTVV.

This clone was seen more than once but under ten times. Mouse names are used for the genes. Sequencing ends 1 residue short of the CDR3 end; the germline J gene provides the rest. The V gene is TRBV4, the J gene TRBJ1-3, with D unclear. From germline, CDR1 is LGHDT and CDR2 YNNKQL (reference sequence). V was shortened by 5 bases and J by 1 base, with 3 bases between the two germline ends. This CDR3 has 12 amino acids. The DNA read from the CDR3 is TGTGCCAGCAGCGAATCTGGAAATACGCTCTAT. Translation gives CASSESGNTLY. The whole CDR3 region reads CASSESGNTLYF. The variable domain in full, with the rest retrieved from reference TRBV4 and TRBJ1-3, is ETAVFQTPNYHVTQVGNEVSFNCKQTLGHDTMYWYKQDSKKLLKIMFSYNNKQLIVNETVPRRFSPQSSDKAHLNLRIKSVEPEDSAVYLCASSESGNTLYFGEGSRLIVV.

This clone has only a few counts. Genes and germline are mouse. The part of the CDR3 DNA that was read is TGTGCCAGCAGTATGGGGAACTATGCTGAGCAGTTC. It encodes CASSMGNYAEQF. The whole CDR3 region reads CASSMGNYAEQFF. The chain carries TRBV19 and TRBJ2-1; D not certain. The read ends 1 residue early relative to the CDR3; the germline J gene fills the gap. The CDR3 extends over 13 amino acids. CDR1 and CDR2 from the germline V gene are FNHDT and SITEND (reference sequence). The germline V and J ends were trimmed by 2 bases and 1 base, with 4 bases remaining between them.

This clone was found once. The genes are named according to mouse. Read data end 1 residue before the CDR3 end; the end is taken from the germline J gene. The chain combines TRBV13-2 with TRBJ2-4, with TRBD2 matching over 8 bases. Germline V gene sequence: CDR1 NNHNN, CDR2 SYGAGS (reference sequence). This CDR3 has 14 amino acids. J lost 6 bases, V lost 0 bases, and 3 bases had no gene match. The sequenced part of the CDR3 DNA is TGTGCCAGCGGTGATGCGGCTGGGGGGAACACCTTGTAC. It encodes CASGDAAGGNTLY. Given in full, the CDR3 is CASGDAAGGNTLYF.

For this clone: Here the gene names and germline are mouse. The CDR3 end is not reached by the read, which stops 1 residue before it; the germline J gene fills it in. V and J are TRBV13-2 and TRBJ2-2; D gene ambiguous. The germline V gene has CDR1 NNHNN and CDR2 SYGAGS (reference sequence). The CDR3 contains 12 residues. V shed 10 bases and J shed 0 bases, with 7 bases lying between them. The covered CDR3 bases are TGTGCCGCTGGCCCAAACACCGGGCAGCTCTAC. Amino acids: CAAGPNTGQLY. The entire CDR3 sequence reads CAAGPNTGQLYF.

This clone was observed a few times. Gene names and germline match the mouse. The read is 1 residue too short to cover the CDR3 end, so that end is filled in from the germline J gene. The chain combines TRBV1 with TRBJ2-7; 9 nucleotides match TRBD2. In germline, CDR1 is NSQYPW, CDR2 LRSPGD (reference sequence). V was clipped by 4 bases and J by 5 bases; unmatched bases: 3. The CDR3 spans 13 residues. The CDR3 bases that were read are TGCACCTGCAGTGGTGGGGGGGCCGATGAACAGTAC. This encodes CTCSGGGADEQY. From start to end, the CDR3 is CTCSGGGADEQYF.

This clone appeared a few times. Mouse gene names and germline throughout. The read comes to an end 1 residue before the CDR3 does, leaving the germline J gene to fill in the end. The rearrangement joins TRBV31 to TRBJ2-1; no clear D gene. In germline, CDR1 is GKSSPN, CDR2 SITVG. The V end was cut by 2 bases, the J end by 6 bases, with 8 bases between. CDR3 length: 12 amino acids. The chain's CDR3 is CAWSVGGAEQFF. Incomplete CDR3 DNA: TGTGCCTGGAGTGTCGGCGGTGCTGAGCAGTTC.

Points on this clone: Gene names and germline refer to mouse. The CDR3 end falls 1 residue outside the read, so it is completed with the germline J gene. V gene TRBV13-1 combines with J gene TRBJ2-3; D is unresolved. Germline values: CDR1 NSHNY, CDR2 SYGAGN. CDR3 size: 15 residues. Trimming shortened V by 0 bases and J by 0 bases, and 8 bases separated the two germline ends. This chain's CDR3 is CASSDEQPSAETLYF. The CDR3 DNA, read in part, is TGTGCCAGCAGTGATGAGCAACCTAGTGCAGAAACGCTGTAT.

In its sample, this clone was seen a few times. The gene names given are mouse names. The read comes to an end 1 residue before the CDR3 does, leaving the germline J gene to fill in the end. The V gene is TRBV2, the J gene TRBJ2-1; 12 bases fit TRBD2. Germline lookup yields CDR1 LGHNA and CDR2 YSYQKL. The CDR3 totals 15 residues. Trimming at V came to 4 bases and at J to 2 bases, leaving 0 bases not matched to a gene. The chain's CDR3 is CASSRDWGDYAEQFF. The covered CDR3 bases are TGTGCCAGCAGCCGGGACTGGGGGGACTATGCTGAGCAGTTC.

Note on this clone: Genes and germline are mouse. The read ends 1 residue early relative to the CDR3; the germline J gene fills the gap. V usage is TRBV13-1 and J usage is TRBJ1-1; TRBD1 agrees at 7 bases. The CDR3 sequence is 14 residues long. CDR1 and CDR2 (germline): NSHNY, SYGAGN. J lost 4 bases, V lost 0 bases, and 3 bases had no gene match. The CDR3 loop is CASSDAQGGTEVFF. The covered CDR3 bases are TGTGCCAGCAGTGATGCCCAGGGGGGCACAGAAGTCTTC.

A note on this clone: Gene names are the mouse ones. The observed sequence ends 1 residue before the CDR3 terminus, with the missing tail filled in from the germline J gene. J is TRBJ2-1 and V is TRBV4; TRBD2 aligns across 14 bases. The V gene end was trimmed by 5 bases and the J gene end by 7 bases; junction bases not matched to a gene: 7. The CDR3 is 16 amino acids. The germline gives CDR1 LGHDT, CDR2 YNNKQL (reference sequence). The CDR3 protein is CASSRGLGGRRAEQFF. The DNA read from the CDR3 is TGTGCCAGCAGCCGGGGACTGGGGGGGCGCCGGGCTGAGCAGTTC.

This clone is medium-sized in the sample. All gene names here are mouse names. CDR3 bases read: TGTGCCAGCGGTGATGCGCCAAATTCTGGAAATACGCTCTAT. Amino acid sequence: CASGDAPNSGNTLY. The full CDR3 sequence reads CASGDAPNSGNTLYF. The chain joins TRBV13-2 to TRBJ1-3; D unresolved. The CDR3 end lies 1 residue beyond the end of the read and is filled in from the germline J gene. V was shortened by 0 bases and J by 0 bases, with 7 bases between the two germline ends. Germline CDR1 NNHNN, CDR2 SYGAGS (reference sequence). The CDR3 is made up of 15 amino acids.

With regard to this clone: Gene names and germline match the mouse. This chain's CDR3 is CTCSAGGFNQAPLF. CDR3 bases read: TGCACCTGCAGTGCAGGGGGCTTCAACCAGGCTCCGCTT. The rearrangement joins TRBV1 to TRBJ1-5; tentative D call: TRBD1 (5 bases). Read coverage stops 1 residue before the CDR3 terminus; the germline J gene supplies the remainder. Deletions cut 1 base from V and 3 bases from J, with 7 bases between. The germline V gene encodes CDR1 NSQYPW and CDR2 LRSPGD (reference sequence). This CDR3 region has 14 residues.

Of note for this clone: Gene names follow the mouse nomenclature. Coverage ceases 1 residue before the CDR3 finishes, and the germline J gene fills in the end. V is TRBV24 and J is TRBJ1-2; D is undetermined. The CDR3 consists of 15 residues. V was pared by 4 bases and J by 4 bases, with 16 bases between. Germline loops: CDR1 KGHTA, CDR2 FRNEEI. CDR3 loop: CASSPSQGRGSDYTF. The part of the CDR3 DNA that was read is TGTGCCAGCAGTCCCTCTCAAGGACGAGGCTCCGACTACACC.

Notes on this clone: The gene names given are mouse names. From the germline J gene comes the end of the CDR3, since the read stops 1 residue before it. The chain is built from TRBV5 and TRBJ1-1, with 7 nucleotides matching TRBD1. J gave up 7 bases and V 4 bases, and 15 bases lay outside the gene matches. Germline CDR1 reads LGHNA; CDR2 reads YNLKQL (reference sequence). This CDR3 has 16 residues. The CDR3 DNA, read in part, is TGTGCCAGCAGCCCCAGACAGGGATGGCATGGGCAAGAAGTCTTC. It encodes CASSPRQGWHGQEVF. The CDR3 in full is CASSPRQGWHGQEVFF.

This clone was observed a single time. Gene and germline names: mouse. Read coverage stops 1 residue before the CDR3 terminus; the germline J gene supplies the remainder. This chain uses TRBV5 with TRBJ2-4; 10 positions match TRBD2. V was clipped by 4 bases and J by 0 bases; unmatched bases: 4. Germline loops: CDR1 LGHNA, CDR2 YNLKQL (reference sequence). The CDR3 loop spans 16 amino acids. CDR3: CASSPGLGASQNTLYF. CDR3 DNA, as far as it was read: TGTGCCAGCAGCCCCGGACTGGGGGCTAGTCAAAACACCTTGTAC.